This is a list of T cell receptor beta chains from one sample in a study of CD4+ T cells in melanoma. Only in-frame clones appear in the TCRdb table, and some are missing; sequencing was by immunoSEQ multiplex PCR. The sample consists of fewer than 15,000 clones, about three quarters of them appearing once. Material: cells from a culture (not recorded whether cultured in vitro). The source is a human donor with melanoma. CDR3s include the opening cysteine and the closing phenylalanine or tryptophan. Not every row has a clone size; where given, it reads once, few, many or a size class.

j_call | v_call | clone_size | cdr3_aa
TRBJ1-2 | TRBV6-5 | NA | CASSTRTGYGYTF
TRBJ2-6 | TRBV18 | NA | CASSPGASGANVLTF
TRBJ2-3 | TRBV15 | NA | CATSTGGSSSTDTQYF
TRBJ1-5 | TRBV2 | NA | CASSPMFSNQPQHF
TRBJ1-2 | TRBV19 | few | CASSMWDPRNLYYGYTF
TRBJ2-7 | TRBV7-2 | few | CASSNRDRGREQYF
TRBJ1-2 | TRBV11-2 | NA | CASSLGILQGADGYTF
TRBJ1-6 | TRBV5-1 | NA | CASSLRSDNSPLHF
TRBJ2-3 | TRBV19 | NA | CASGLRFRADTQYF
TRBJ1-3 | TRBV5-1 | NA | CASSLQGAGNTIYF
TRBJ2-5 | TRBV30 | NA | CAWSVRDIWVQETQYF
TRBJ2-7 | TRBV15 | NA | CATSRGQGASYEQYF
TRBJ2-5 | TRBV5-1 | few | CASSSGVGQQETQYF
TRBJ2-3 | TRBV5-1 | NA | CASSYFGGSRGPNTQYF
TRBJ2-5 | TRBV18 | NA | CASSPYRDTETQYF
TRBJ2-6 | TRBV6-5 | NA | CASSYVHSGANVLTF
TRBJ2-2 | TRBV5-4 | once | CASRREFTGELFF
TRBJ1-2 | TRBV7-3 | NA | CASSLTLGQGGTSNYGYTF
TRBJ1-1 | TRBV7-8 | NA | CASSSRNRERTEAFF
TRBJ1-3 | TRBV7-2 | few | CASTQTGGNTIYF
TRBJ2-7 | TRBV5-1 | NA | CASSLVIGIGEQYF
TRBJ2-1 | TRBV7-2 | NA | CASRRSSGGNEQFF
TRBJ1-2 | TRBV6-6 | NA | CASSFDGTYGYTF
TRBJ2-1 | TRBV6-5 | NA | CASSYTIQRNNEQFF
TRBJ1-5 | TRBV6-5 | few | CASSPREGGNQPQHF
TRBJ2-5 | TRBV7-6 | NA | CASSSTTAGLAETQYF
TRBJ2-1 | TRBV29-1 | NA | CSANEGSSAEFF
TRBJ2-3 | TRBV5-4 | once | CASSFGGGLSTDTQYF
TRBJ2-7 | TRBV6-1 | NA | CASNPTVAYEQYF
TRBJ2-3 | TRBV7-9 | NA | CASSSSATDTQYF
TRBJ2-5 | TRBV6-1 | NA | CASAAGNGETQYF
TRBJ1-1 | TRBV6-1 | few | CASKLAGWQFEAFF
TRBJ1-1 | TRBV6-6 | NA | CASSYGPFDTEAFF
TRBJ2-7 | TRBV6-5 | NA | CASSYQKTYEQYF
TRBJ2-2 | TRBV2 | NA | CASSLYSGGFEGELFF
TRBJ1-3 | TRBV5-5 | NA | CASSLVLSGNTIYF
TRBJ1-6 | TRBV5-5 | few | CASSLTGTSPLHF
TRBJ2-3 | TRBV5-1 | NA | CASGPKQGGADTQYF
TRBJ2-5 | TRBV5-1 | NA | CASTRGTSQNQETQYF
TRBJ2-5 | TRBV19 | NA | CASSPRTEETQYF
TRBJ1-5 | TRBV5-4 | NA | CASSFEGNQPQHF
TRBJ1-6 | TRBV18 | few | CASSPQGRPGLSPLHF